The 21 T cell receptor beta chains in this list originate from one sample, sequenced in a study of blood T cells in healthy people across ages. For the second PCR, which ran for roughly 6 to 12 cycles, a sample-barcoded 5' primer and a J-beta primer mix were used. From the 5' RACE reads, TCRdb called clonotypes with MiXCR, one entry per CDR3 protein. This sample has around 800,000 distinct CDR3 sequences, with roughly 25% found just once. These data were also filed under a second study, of T cells of mothers and their children.

Sequenced material: blood. All receptors derive from a boy between 10 and 17 years old in good health.

The chain is built from TRBV12-3 or TRBV12-4 and TRBJ2-5; tentatively, D is TRBD2 (5 bases). The J call could be wrong; TRBJ2-7 is a better fit for the DNA end. The CDR3 runs to 13 residues. In DNA form, the CDR3 reads TGTGCCAGCAGTTATGAGGGCCCCTGCGAGCAGTACTTC. Protein product: CASSYEGPCEQYF.

This chain connects TRBV10-3 to TRBJ2-5; D call uncertain. V lost 2 bases and J 3 bases, leaving 10 bases between the germline ends. The CDR3 sequence is 14 residues long. Looked up from germline, CDR1 is ENHRY and CDR2 is SYGVKD. CDR3: CAISEMGKEETQYF. As DNA, the CDR3 is TGTGCCATCAGTGAGATGGGGAAGGAAGAGACCCAGTACTTC.

This clonotype has only a few counts. The chain recombines TRBV2 with TRBJ1-5, with a possible D match to TRBD1 (5 bases). With 6 bases removed from V and 0 bases from J, the gap between germline ends came to 12 bases. The CDR3 runs 15 residues. Germline CDR1 SNHLY, CDR2 FYNNEI. The CDR3 nucleotides are TGTGCCAGCAGGAGCAGGGATTATAGCAATCAGCCCCAGCATTTT. Protein sequence: CASRSRDYSNQPQHF.

The chain carries TRBV5-1 and TRBJ2-7; TRBD2 aligns across 11 bases. The CDR3 is 17 residues long. The V gene's germline CDR1 is SGHRS and CDR2 YFSETQ. V lost 0 bases, J lost 2 bases, and 7 bases stayed unmatched. The DNA of the CDR3 is TGCGCCAGCAGCTTGGTGGGGGCGACTAGCGGGGCCTACGAGCAGTACTTC. This encodes CASSLVGATSGAYEQYF.

This clonotype was recorded a few times. This chain connects TRBV4-2 to TRBJ1-1, with 9 bases matching TRBD1. The CDR3 is made up of 16 amino acids. V trimming: 2 bases; J trimming: 4 bases; junction bases outside the gene matches: 8. Germline CDR1 LGHNA, CDR2 YNFKEQ. This CDR3 reads CASSQLGTGSGTEAFF. The CDR3 DNA sequence: TGTGCCAGCAGCCAACTCGGGACAGGGTCGGGCACTGAAGCTTTCTTT.

The table lists this clonotype with a few counts. The V gene is TRBV27, the J gene TRBJ1-4; TRBD1 matches 10 bases. Per the germline V gene, CDR1 is MNHEY and CDR2 is SMNVEV (reference sequence). The CDR3 spans 14 residues. The ends lost 7 bases at V and 12 bases at J; junction bases unmatched: 11. The CDR3 DNA reads TGTGCCAGCAAAAAGGACAGGGGGGTGTTGCAACTGTTTTTT. Amino acid sequence: CASKKDRGVLQLFF.

The chain carries TRBV20-1 and TRBJ2-1; 13 bases are a match to TRBD2. The CDR3 consists of 19 residues. Germline V gene lookup returns CDR1 DFQATT and CDR2 SNEGSKA (reference sequence). J lost 1 base, V lost 2 bases, and 11 bases had no gene match. The CDR3: CSARSPTSGRWGSYNEQFF. CDR3 DNA: TGCAGTGCTAGAAGCCCGACTAGCGGGAGGTGGGGGTCCTACAATGAGCAGTTCTTC.

The gene calls are TRBV20-1 and TRBJ2-1; 11 bases line up with TRBD1. Losses at the gene ends were 0 bases for V and 8 bases for J; bases not matched to a gene: 12. The CDR3 contains 17 residues. Germline loops: CDR1 DFQATT, CDR2 SNEGSKA (reference sequence). CDR3 residues: CSARDPAGTGGVDEQFF. The CDR3 DNA is TGCAGTGCTAGAGATCCAGCAGGGACAGGGGGTGTTGATGAGCAGTTCTTC.

V is TRBV9 and J is TRBJ2-5; TRBD1 aligns across 9 bases. Germline values: CDR1 SGDLS, CDR2 YYNGEE. The ends lost 4 bases at V and 4 bases at J; junction bases unmatched: 11. The CDR3 extends over 16 amino acids. CDR3 nucleotide sequence: TGTGCCAGCAGCCCCTCGGGGACAGGGTCTTTAGAGACCCAGTACTTC. It translates to CASSPSGTGSLETQYF.

The chain has TRBV18 and TRBJ2-1; a weak D match, TRBD2 (6 bases). Trimming removed 4 bases from V and 10 bases from J, with 11 bases in between. The CDR3 runs 12 residues. Per germline, CDR1 KGHSH and CDR2 LQKENI. CDR3 DNA sequence: TGTGCCAGCTCACACGGGACTTTGGAGCAGTTCTTC. Translated: CASSHGTLEQFF.

The V and J genes are TRBV5-1 and TRBJ1-2, with a tentative D call TRBD1 (5 bases). Germline CDR1 reads SGHRS; CDR2 reads YFSETQ. CDR3 length equals 15 residues. Trimming took off 3 bases at V and 6 bases at J, with 18 bases between the two ends. As DNA, the CDR3 is TGCGCCAGCAGCTCGTCTGGAGGCAGGGAGGATGGCTACACCTTC. This codes for CASSSSGGREDGYTF.

The J gene is TRBJ2-5, the V gene TRBV7-2; TRBD2 matches at 11 bases. The J call may be in error: the DNA end matches TRBJ2-1 better. The germline gives CDR1 SGHTA, CDR2 FQGNSA. This CDR3 spans 15 amino acids. The CDR3 sequence: CASTSGLAGYNEQFF. The CDR3, as DNA: TGTGCCAGCACCAGTGGACTAGCGGGTTACAATGAGCAGTTCTTC.

The V call is TRBV4-3, the J call TRBJ2-7; TRBD1 might be the D (5 bases). The germline CDR1 and CDR2 sequences are LGHNA and YSLEER. This CDR3 is 14 amino acids long. The ends were cut back, 0 bases at V and 7 bases at J, with 13 bases in the middle. Here the CDR3 DNA reads TGCGCCAGCAGCCAAGATGGGGCGGACGGGGAGCAGTACTTC. Translating it yields CASSQDGADGEQYF.

This clonotype showed up just a few times. The V gene is TRBV20-1, the J gene TRBJ2-2; D is undetermined. Germline lookup yields CDR1 DFQATT and CDR2 SNEGSKA (reference sequence). V was shortened by 3 bases and J by 4 bases, with 21 bases between the two germline ends. The CDR3 sequence is 17 residues long. CDR3 protein: CSARDNGAPVGTGELFF. In DNA form, the CDR3 reads TGCAGTGCTAGGGATAATGGAGCGCCAGTTGGCACCGGGGAGCTGTTTTTT.

This chain uses TRBV7-9 with TRBJ2-4, with 8 bases matching TRBD1. The ends lost 5 bases at V and 0 bases at J; junction bases unmatched: 6. The CDR3 length is 16 residues. The germline V gene encodes CDR1 SEHNR and CDR2 FQNEAQ (reference sequence). CDR3 nucleotides: TGTGCCAGCAGCCGTGGACAGGGTCTAGCCAAAAACATTCAGTACTTC. Encoded protein: CASSRGQGLAKNIQYF.

The chain has TRBV12-3 or TRBV12-4 and TRBJ2-3, with a possible D match to TRBD2 (5 bases). The length of the CDR3 is 13 residues. Deletions cut 5 bases from V and 4 bases from J, with 10 bases between. The CDR3 spells CASSIEGADTQYF. The CDR3 DNA is TGTGCCAGCAGTATTGAGGGAGCAGATACGCAGTATTTT.

This clonotype came up a few times. The chain joins TRBV6-5 to TRBJ1-2; perhaps TRBD1 as D (6 bases). The length of the CDR3 is 14 residues. V was clipped by 2 bases and J by 0 bases, with 7 bases between them. Germline V gene sequence: CDR1 MNHEY, CDR2 SVGAGI. CDR3 protein: CASSYRGSNYGYTF. The CDR3 DNA is TGTGCCAGCAGTTACAGGGGGTCTAACTATGGCTACACCTTC.

This clonotype was observed a few times. CDR3 DNA: TGTGCCACCACCGGGACCCAGCGCGGGGAGACCCAGTACTTC. Translating it yields CATTGTQRGETQYF. This chain uses TRBV6-5 with TRBJ2-5; perhaps D is TRBD1 or TRBD2 (5 bases each). This CDR3 is built from 14 residues. Deletions cut 10 bases from V and 5 bases from J, with 20 bases between. Germline loops: CDR1 MNHEY, CDR2 SVGAGI.

The CDR3 bases are TGTGCCAGCAGAGGGGACAGTAGCCATTCACCCCTCCACTTT. Residues: CASRGDSSHSPLHF. The J gene is TRBJ1-6, the V gene TRBV2, with 7 bases that match TRBD1. The ends lost 6 bases at V and 8 bases at J; junction bases unmatched: 7. The CDR3 is 14 amino acids. CDR1 and CDR2 from the germline V gene are SNHLY and FYNNEI.

The rearrangement uses TRBV7-2 and TRBJ1-5, with D unresolved. The ends were cut back, 1 base at V and 1 base at J, with 5 bases in the middle. The CDR3 sequence is 14 residues long. CDR1 is SGHTA and CDR2 is FQGNSA in the germline V gene. CDR3 coding DNA: TGTGCCAGCAGCTTAGAATTGAGCAATCAGCCCCAGCATTTT. Its translation: CASSLELSNQPQHF.

J is TRBJ2-7 and V is TRBV28; D is perhaps TRBD1 (8 bases). Germline CDR1 MDHEN, CDR2 SYDVKM. The CDR3 totals 14 residues. V gave up 7 bases and J gave up 3 bases, with 16 bases separating them. CDR3 amino acids: CASIMTGDYYEQYF. CDR3 bases: TGTGCCAGCATTATGACAGGGGACTACTACGAGCAGTACTTC.